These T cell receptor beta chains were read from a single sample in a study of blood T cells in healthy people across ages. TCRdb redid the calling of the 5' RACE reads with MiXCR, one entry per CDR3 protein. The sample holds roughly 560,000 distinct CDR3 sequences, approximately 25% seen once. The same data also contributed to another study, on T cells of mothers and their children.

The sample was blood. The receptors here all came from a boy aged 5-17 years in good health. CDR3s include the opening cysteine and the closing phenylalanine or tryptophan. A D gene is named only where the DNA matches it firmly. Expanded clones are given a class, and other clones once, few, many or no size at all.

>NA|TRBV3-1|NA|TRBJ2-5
TGTGCCAGCAGCCCGCTGTCGGTGCCGGGGACCCAGTACTTC
CASSPLSVPGTQYF
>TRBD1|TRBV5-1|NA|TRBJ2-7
TGCGCCAGCAGCTTGGGTGGACAGGGCAACGAGCAGTACTTC
CASSLGGQGNEQYF
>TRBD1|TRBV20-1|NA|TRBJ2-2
TGCAGTGCTAGAGATCAGGGACAGGGGGCGGCCGGGGAGCTGTTTTTT
CSARDQGQGAAGELFF
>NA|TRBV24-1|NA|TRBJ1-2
TGTGCCACCAGTGATTGGGGTGTGGGGGCGAATGGCTACACCTTC
CATSDWGVGANGYTF
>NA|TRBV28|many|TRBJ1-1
TGTGCCAGCAGTTTAAAGGGGGAGTTTAAAGCTTTCTTT
CASSLKGEFKAFF
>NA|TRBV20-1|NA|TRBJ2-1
TGCAGTGCTACCCCTAGGGGGAATGAGCAGTTCTTC
CSATPRGNEQFF
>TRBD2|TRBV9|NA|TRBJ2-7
TGTGCCAGCAGCGTAGGATCTGCGGGAGCGTTCTCCTACGAGCAGTACTTC
CASSVGSAGAFSYEQYF
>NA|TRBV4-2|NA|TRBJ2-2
TGTGCCAGCAGCCAAGATTACGAGGGGCTCAGGACCGGGGAGCTGTTTTTT
CASSQDYEGLRTGELFF
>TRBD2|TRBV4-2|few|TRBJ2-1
TGTGCCAGCACCCCCCTGGGGACTAGCGGACGTTACAATGAGCAGTTCTTC
CASTPLGTSGRYNEQFF
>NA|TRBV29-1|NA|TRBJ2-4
TGCAGCGTTGGAACAGCCAAAAACATTCAGTACTTC
CSVGTAKNIQYF
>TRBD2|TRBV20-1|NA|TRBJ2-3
TGCAGTGCTAGCGCACCGGGACTAGCTCACACAGATACGCAGTATTTT
CSASAPGLAHTDTQYF
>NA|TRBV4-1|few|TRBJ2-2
TGCGCCAGCAGCCAAGGACTAGGGGGCGGGGAGCTGTTTTTT
CASSQGLGGGELFF
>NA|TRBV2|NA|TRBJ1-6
TGTGCCAGCACAGCCCGGAATGGATCACCCCTCCACTTT
CASTARNGSPLHF
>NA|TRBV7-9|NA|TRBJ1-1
TGTGCCAGCAGCTTATGGGATTACACTGAAGCTTTCTTT
CASSLWDYTEAFF
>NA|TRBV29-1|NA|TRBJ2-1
TGCAGCGCTTCCAGGGCAGGTGGGGGCAATGAGCAGTTCTTC
CSASRAGGGNEQFF
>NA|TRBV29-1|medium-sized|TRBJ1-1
TGCAGCGCCCGTGCGGGGGACACTGAAGCTTTCTTT
CSARAGDTEAFF
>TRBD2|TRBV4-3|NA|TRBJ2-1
TGCGCCAGCAGCGTTGCGTGGGAGGGTGAGCAGTTCTTC
CASSVAWEGEQFF
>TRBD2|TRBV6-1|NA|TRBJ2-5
TGTGCCAGCAGCCCACTAGCGGGGGGATACCAAGAGACCCAGTACTTC
CASSPLAGGYQETQYF
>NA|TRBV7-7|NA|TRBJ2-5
TGTGCTAGCAGCCCCTCTGGGGACCAGGGGCTCCAAGAGACCCAGTACTTC
CASSPSGDQGLQETQYF
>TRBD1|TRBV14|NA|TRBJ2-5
TGTGCCAGCAGTTTTACCGGGACAGGGCAAGAGACCCAGTACTTC
CASSFTGTGQETQYF
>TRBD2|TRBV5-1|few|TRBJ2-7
TGCGCCAGCAGCTTGGGGACTAGCGACTCCTACGAGCAGTACTTC
CASSLGTSDSYEQYF
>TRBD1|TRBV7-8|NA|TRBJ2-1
TGTGCCAGCAGCACCGACAGGGGACTTGGGAATGAGCAGTTCTTC
CASSTDRGLGNEQFF